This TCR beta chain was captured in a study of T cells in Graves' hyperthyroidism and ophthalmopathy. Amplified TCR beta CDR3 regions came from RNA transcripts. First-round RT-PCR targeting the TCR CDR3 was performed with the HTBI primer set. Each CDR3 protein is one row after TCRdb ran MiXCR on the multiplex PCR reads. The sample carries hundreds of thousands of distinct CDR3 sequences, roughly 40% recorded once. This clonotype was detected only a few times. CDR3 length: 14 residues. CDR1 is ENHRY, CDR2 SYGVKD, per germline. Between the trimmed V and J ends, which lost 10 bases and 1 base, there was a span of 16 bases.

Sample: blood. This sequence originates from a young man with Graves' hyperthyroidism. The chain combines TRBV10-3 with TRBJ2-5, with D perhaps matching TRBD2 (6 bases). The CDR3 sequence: CASMVAVFQETQYF. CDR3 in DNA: TGTGCCAGCATGGTAGCGGTATTCCAAGAGACCCAGTACTTC.